This T cell receptor (beta chain) is drawn from a study of T-cell reconstitution after alpha-beta-depleted transplantation in children. Study findings and constraints: T-cell numbers and diversity, one year after transplant, stemmed largely from T cells that were newly produced.

Ten or more counts support this clonotype. Its cognate antigen is unknown. For TCRbeta, the library was prepared with unique molecular identifiers. TCRdb recomputed calls from the PCR reads with MiXCR, one row per CDR3 protein. The repertoire holds some 300,000 distinct CDR3 sequences, roughly 8.2% seen once, with over 7.5% in the top ten. V gave up 2 bases and J gave up 4 bases, with 20 bases separating them. The germline CDR1 and CDR2 sequences are LGHNA and YSLEER. The CDR3 length is 17 residues. Here the sequenced sample was peripheral blood, taken 360 days after TCRalphabeta/CD19-depleted stem cell transplant. This clonotype originated in a female patient aged 2-9 years who had a stem cell transplant for Fanconi anemia, so the T cells may come from the graft donor. The V gene is TRBV4-3, the J gene TRBJ2-5; tentatively, D is TRBD1 (7 bases). CDR3 sequence reads: CASSQKTGRTSGETQYF. The CDR3 DNA follows: TGCGCCAGCAGCCAAAAGACAGGGAGGACGTCCGGAGAGACCCAGTACTTC.